The 16 T cell receptor beta chains given below trace back to one sample, sequenced in a study of cytomegalovirus exposure and HLA in healthy donors. The PCR was carried out with 60 Vbeta primers and 13 Jbeta primers. Sequencing used immunoSEQ multiplex PCR; TCRdb keeps in-frame clones, though not all of them. Among fewer than 150,000 clones, around 80% were seen once, and the ten largest hold approximately 5.1%. The material sequenced was PBMCs. The receptor set was obtained from a male donor in good health and CMV-seronegative.

The J gene is TRBJ2-5, the V gene TRBV7-2; possible D gene TRBD1, 5 bases. Germline V gives CDR1 SGHTA, CDR2 FQGNSA. The length of the CDR3 is 13 residues. V dropped 1 base and J dropped 3 bases, with 6 bases sitting between them. The chain's CDR3 is CASSLVTEETQYF. In DNA form, the CDR3 reads TGTGCCAGCAGCTTAGTGACAGAAGAGACCCAGTACTTC.

J is TRBJ1-2 and V is TRBV27, with TRBD1 identical over 8 bases. There are 12 residues in the CDR3. Trimming removed 7 bases from V and 8 bases from J; junction bases left unmatched: 6. Germline V gene sequence: CDR1 MNHEY, CDR2 SMNVEV (reference sequence). In DNA form, the CDR3 reads TGTGCCAGCATGAGGTCAGGGGGCGGCTACACCTTC. The encoded protein is CASMRSGGGYTF.

The chain is built from TRBV27 and TRBJ1-1, with 9 bases aligning to TRBD1. The CDR3 runs 17 residues. CDR1 is MNHEY, CDR2 SMNVEV, per germline (reference sequence). J gave up 0 bases and V 5 bases, and 10 bases lay outside the gene matches. In DNA, the CDR3 is TGTGCCAGCAGTCGCCAACAGGGGGCAGGCGTGAACACTGAAGCTTTCTTT. Protein: CASSRQQGAGVNTEAFF.

The J gene is TRBJ2-5, the V gene TRBV7-8, with D perhaps TRBD2 (6 bases). Germline CDR1 SGHVS, CDR2 FQNEAQ. The CDR3 has 16 residues. The V gene lost 1 base and the J gene lost 5 bases, with 17 bases spanning the gap. CDR3 nucleotides: TGTGCCAGCAGCTTAGGAGCGCGGGTGGCGGGGGAGACCCAGTACTTC. Protein product: CASSLGARVAGETQYF.

The chain combines TRBV7-2 with TRBJ2-5, with TRBD1 as a possible D gene (5 bases). The CDR3 runs 14 residues. V was pared by 3 bases and J by 1 base, with 9 bases between. The V gene's germline CDR1 is SGHTA and CDR2 FQGNSA. CDR3 region: CASSFRALQETQYF. CDR3 coding DNA: TGTGCCAGCAGCTTCAGGGCGCTCCAAGAGACCCAGTACTTC.

The chain combines TRBV5-4 with TRBJ1-2, with D uncertain. CDR1 and CDR2 (germline): SGHNT, YYREEE (reference sequence). Trimming took off 2 bases at V and 8 bases at J, with 10 bases between the two ends. The CDR3 totals 12 residues. The CDR3 region has the DNA TGTGCCAGCAGCTTCGAGACAAGGGGCTACACCTTC. It encodes CASSFETRGYTF. Looking up the rest from reference TRBV5-4 and TRBJ1-2 gives the full variable domain: ETGVTQSPTHLIKTRGQQVTLRCSSQSGHNTVSWYQQALGQGPQFIFQYYREEENGRGNFPPRFSGLQFPNYSSELNVNALELDDSALYLCASSFETRGYTFGSGTRLTVV.

The V call is TRBV28, the J call TRBJ1-5, with D perhaps matching TRBD1 (6 bases). The CDR3 covers 16 residues. V was pared by 6 bases and J by 3 bases, with 18 bases between. Germline V gene sequence: CDR1 MDHEN, CDR2 SYDVKM. The DNA for the CDR3 is TGTGCCAGCAGATACAGGGATCTGGGGCCCAATCAGCCCCAGCATTTT. Amino acid sequence: CASRYRDLGPNQPQHF.

The table lists this clone with a few counts. The chain carries TRBV4-2 and TRBJ2-5; D is perhaps TRBD1 (6 bases). This CDR3 contains 15 residues. Germline V lookup: CDR1 LGHNA, CDR2 YNFKEQ. V was trimmed by 2 bases and J by 5 bases, leaving 15 bases between them. For the CDR3, the DNA is TGTGCCAGCAGCCAACCCTTACAGGGAACGGAGACCCAGTACTTC. The encoded protein is CASSQPLQGTETQYF.

The V gene is TRBV5-1, the J gene TRBJ2-1; D is possibly TRBD1 (6 bases). CDR3 size: 15 residues. Germline V CDR1 and CDR2: SGHRS, YFSETQ. The ends were cut back, 4 bases at V and 5 bases at J, with 16 bases in the middle. CDR3 residues: CASSNRDNLNNEQFF. The CDR3 nucleotides read TGCGCCAGCAGCAACCGGGACAACCTTAACAATGAGCAGTTCTTC.

The rearrangement links TRBV7-3 to TRBJ2-6, with D tentatively TRBD1 (8 bases). CDR3 size: 20 residues. Trimming cost V 1 base and J 1 base, with 20 bases left between them. In germline, CDR1 is SGHTA, CDR2 FQGTGA. CDR3 amino acids: CASSLRGRGQVTSGANVLTF. The CDR3, as DNA: TGTGCCAGCAGCTTAAGGGGGAGGGGACAGGTCACTTCTGGGGCCAACGTCCTGACTTTC.

The chain recombines TRBV28 with TRBJ1-6; maybe TRBD1 (6 bases). V lost 6 bases to trimming and J lost 5 bases, with 14 bases between them. Germline V lookup: CDR1 MDHEN, CDR2 SYDVKM. This CDR3 contains 15 residues. The CDR3: CASSLQGRNNSPLHF. For the CDR3, the DNA is TGTGCCAGCAGCCTACAGGGAAGGAATAATTCACCCCTCCACTTT.

This chain uses TRBV6-6 with TRBJ2-7, with 9 bases identical to TRBD1. CDR1 MNHNY and CDR2 SVGAGI come from the germline V gene (reference sequence). The CDR3 length is 14 residues. V shed 2 bases and J 3 bases; nucleotides not matched to a gene: 2. The CDR3 DNA sequence: TGTGCCAGCAGTTACGGGACAGGGTTCTACGAGCAGTACTTC. The encoded protein is CASSYGTGFYEQYF.

The genes are TRBV7-5 and TRBJ1-4; the table's D call, TRBD1, has no DNA check behind it. TRBV7-5 is annotated as a pseudogene. CDR3 length: 16 residues. CDR3 coding DNA: TGTGCCAGAAGCTTTTCTGACAGGGGGTCCGACGAAAAACTGTTTTTT. Protein: CARSFSDRGSDEKLFF.

CDR3 in amino acids: CATSTPGGTDTQYF. DNA for the CDR3: TGTGCCACCTCCACACCAGGGGGCACAGATACGCAGTATTTT. J is TRBJ2-3 and V is TRBV15; TRBD1 is a possible D gene (6 bases). CDR1 is LNHNV, CDR2 YYDKDF, per germline (reference sequence). V lost 8 bases and J lost 1, with 13 bases in between. The CDR3 is 14 residues long.

This chain uses TRBV4-1 with TRBJ1-1; D is perhaps TRBD1 (6 bases). The CDR3 is 14 amino acids. V lost 4 bases to trimming and J lost 10 bases, with 19 bases between them. Germline V gives CDR1 MGHRA, CDR2 YSYEKL. The CDR3 is CASSPQGSHRGAFF. DNA of the CDR3: TGCGCCAGCAGCCCACAGGGATCTCATCGCGGAGCTTTCTTT.

This clone has a handful of counts. The genes are TRBV6-5 and TRBJ1-5; D is uncertain. V was pared by 8 bases and J by 1 base, with 12 bases between. Germline V CDR1 and CDR2: MNHEY, SVGAGI. The CDR3 has 14 residues. CDR3 in amino acids: CASRLSGSNQPQHF. The CDR3 coding sequence is TGTGCCAGCCGTTTAAGTGGCAGCAATCAGCCCCAGCATTTT.